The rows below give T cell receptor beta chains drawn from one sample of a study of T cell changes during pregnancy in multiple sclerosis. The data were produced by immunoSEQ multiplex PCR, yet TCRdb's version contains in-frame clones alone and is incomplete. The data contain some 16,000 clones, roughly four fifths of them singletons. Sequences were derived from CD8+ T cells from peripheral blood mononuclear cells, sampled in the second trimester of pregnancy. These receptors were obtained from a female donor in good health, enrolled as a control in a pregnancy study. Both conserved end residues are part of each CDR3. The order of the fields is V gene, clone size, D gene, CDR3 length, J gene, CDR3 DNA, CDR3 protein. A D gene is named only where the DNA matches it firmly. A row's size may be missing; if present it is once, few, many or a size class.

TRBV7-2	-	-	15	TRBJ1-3	TGTGCCAGCAGCGAACAGGCCTTCTCTGGAAACACCATATATTTT	CASSEQAFSGNTIYF
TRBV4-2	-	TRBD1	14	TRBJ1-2	TGTGCCAGCAGCGGGACAGGGTCTAACTATGGCTACACCTTC	CASSGTGSNYGYTF
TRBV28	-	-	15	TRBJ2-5	TGTGCCAGCGGCCCCCCAGGGTCGGATCGGGAGACCCAGTACTTC	CASGPPGSDRETQYF
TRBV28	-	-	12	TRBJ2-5	TGTGCCACCCCCAAGACATTGGAGACCCAGTACTTC	CATPKTLETQYF
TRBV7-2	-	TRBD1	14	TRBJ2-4	TGTGCCAGCAGCGAAGACAGGGGGTGGAACATTCAGTACTTC	CASSEDRGWNIQYF
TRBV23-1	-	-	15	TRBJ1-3	TGCGCCAGCGGGAGTATGCTGTCTTGTGGAAACACCATATATTTT	CASGSMLSCGNTIYF
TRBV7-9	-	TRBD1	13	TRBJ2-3	TGTGCCAGCAGCCCCCGACAGGGCGATACGCAGTATTTT	CASSPRQGDTQYF
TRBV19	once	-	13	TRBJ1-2	TGTGCCAGTAGTGCGGCCGCTACCTATGGCTACACCTTC	CASSAAATYGYTF
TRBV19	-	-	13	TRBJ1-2	TGTGCCAGTAGTATAGGCCAGTTCTATGGCTACACCTTC	CASSIGQFYGYTF
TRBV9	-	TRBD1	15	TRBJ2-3	TGTGCCAGCGTTACAGGGGTGGGCAACACAGATACGCAGTATTTT	CASVTGVGNTDTQYF
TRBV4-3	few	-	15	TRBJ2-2	TGCGCCAGCAGCCAATCGACAGGCTGGACCGGGGAGCTGTTTTTT	CASSQSTGWTGELFF
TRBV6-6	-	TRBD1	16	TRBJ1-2	TGTGCCAGCAGGTCCGGGACAGGGGTTTTTTTCGGAGGCTACACCTTC	CASRSGTGVFFGGYTF
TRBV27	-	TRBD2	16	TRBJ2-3	TGTGCCAGCAGTTTATCTGGGGGGGGTGTCACAGATACGCAGTATTTT	CASSLSGGGVTDTQYF
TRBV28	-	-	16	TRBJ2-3	TGTGCCAGCAGTTTAGTTACGGAGGCTTTCACAGATACGCAGTATTTT	CASSLVTEAFTDTQYF
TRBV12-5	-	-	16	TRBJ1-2	TGTGCTAGTGGAGCGGGGTCCGGGGGGGGCAACTATGGCTACACCTTC	CASGAGSGGGNYGYTF
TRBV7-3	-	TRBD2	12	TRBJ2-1	TGTGCCAGCAGCTTTCCCGGGGGGGGGCAGTTCTTC	CASSFPGGGQFF
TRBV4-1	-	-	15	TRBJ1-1	TGCGCCAGCAGCCAAGAAGAGGGGGGGTACACTGAAGCTTTCTTT	CASSQEEGGYTEAFF
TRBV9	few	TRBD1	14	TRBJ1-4	TGTGCCAGCAGCGAGACAGGGGTAGGCGAAAAACTGTTTTTT	CASSETGVGEKLFF
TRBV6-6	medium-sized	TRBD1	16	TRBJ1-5	TGTGCCAGCAGTTACTCACAGGGGAATAGCAATCAGCCCCAGCATTTT	CASSYSQGNSNQPQHF
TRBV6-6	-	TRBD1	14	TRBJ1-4	TGTGCCAGCAGTTACCCTGGGACAGCCCAAAAACTGTTTTTT	CASSYPGTAQKLFF
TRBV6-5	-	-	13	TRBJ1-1	TGTGCCAGCAGGCCCGGGGGGAGCACTGAAGCTTTCTTT	CASRPGGSTEAFF
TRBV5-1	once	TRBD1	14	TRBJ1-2	TGCGCCAGCAGCTTGGGGGACAGGGGCTACGGCTACACCTTC	CASSLGDRGYGYTF
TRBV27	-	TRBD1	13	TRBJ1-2	TGTGCCAGCAGTCAGGGACAGGGCTATGGCTACACCTTC	CASSQGQGYGYTF
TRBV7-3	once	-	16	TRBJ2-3	TGTGCCAGCAGCATACTGGATGGGGGCAGCACAGATACGCAGTATTTT	CASSILDGGSTDTQYF
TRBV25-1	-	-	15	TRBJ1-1	TGTGCCAGCAGTGAATCGGTAACGGGATTCACTGAAGCTTTCTTT	CASSESVTGFTEAFF
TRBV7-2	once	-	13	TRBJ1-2	TGTGCCAGCAGCTTAGGGCAGAACTATGGCTACACCTTC	CASSLGQNYGYTF
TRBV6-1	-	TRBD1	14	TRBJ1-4	TGTGCCATTAAGCGCGACAGGGGCGGAGAAAAACTGTTTTTT	CAIKRDRGGEKLFF
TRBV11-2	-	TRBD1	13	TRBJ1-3	TGTGCCAGCAGCTTGACAGGGCTCGGGACCATATATTTT	CASSLTGLGTIYF
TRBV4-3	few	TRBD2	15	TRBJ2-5	TGCGCCAGCAGCCGTTCTAGCGGGGTGAGGGAGACCCAGTACTTC	CASSRSSGVRETQYF
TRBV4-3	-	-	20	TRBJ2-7	TGCGCCAGCAGCCAAGATAAGTCGTACGAGGGACTCCGACCCGACCGCGAGCAGTACTTC	CASSQDKSYEGLRPDREQYF
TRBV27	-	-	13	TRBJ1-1	TGTGCCAGCTTCCCAGGGTGGAGCACTGAAGCTTTCTTT	CASFPGWSTEAFF
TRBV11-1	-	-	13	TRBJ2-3	TGTGCCAGCAGCCCAGGGAGCACAGATACGCAGTATTTT	CASSPGSTDTQYF